These T cell receptor beta chains were read from a single sample in a study of beta chain features in type 1 diabetes. The method was immunoSEQ multiplex PCR; TCRdb's version includes in-frame clones alone and lacks a portion of them. The sample yields roughly 150,000 clones, around 10% seen once. The sequencing input was central memory CD4+ T cells from blood. These receptors all come from a man between 18 and 35 years old in good health. Both conserved end residues are part of each CDR3. D genes are given only for firm matches. For some rows the clone size is stated as once, few or many, or as a class when expanded; others skip it.

>TRBV7-9|TRBJ2-5|TRBD2|-
TGTGCCAGCAGCTTAGCGGGGACTAGCGGGAGTGAGACCCAGTACTTC
CASSLAGTSGSETQYF
>TRBV18|TRBJ1-1|-|-
TGTGCCAGCTCCCCCGGGACACACAGTGAAGCTTTCTTT
CASSPGTHSEAFF
>TRBV4-3|TRBJ2-7|-|-
TGCGCCAGCAGCCAAGATGGACGGCCCGAGCAGTACTTC
CASSQDGRPEQYF
>TRBV29-1|TRBJ1-5|TRBD1|few
TGCAGCGTTCTGTGCAGGGGGCAGATTGAATGGAACAATCAGCCCCAGCATTTT
CSVLCRGQIEWNNQPQHF
>TRBV7-9|TRBJ2-3|-|few
TGTGCCAGCAGCCTGGGGATCACAGATACGCAGTATTTT
CASSLGITDTQYF
>TRBV2|TRBJ2-5|-|-
TGTGCCAGCAGTGGCCGGGGGCGACAACAAGAGACCCAGTACTTC
CASSGRGRQQETQYF
>TRBV11-2|TRBJ2-7|TRBD2|few
TGTGCCAGCAGCTTAATCCTAGCGGGAGGCGAGCAGTACTTC
CASSLILAGGEQYF
>TRBV18|TRBJ1-1|-|-
TGTGCCAGCCAAGCGGCCGGGACTGAAGCTTTCTTT
CASQAAGTEAFF
>TRBV7-9|TRBJ1-2|TRBD1|-
TGTGCCAGCAGGGGAGACAGGGAAGATGGCTACACCTTC
CASRGDREDGYTF
>TRBV10-3|TRBJ2-1|-|few
TGTGCCATCAGTGAGGAGACTACCCCGTGGACGTTCTTC
CAISEETTPWTFF
>TRBV15|TRBJ2-1|-|-
TGTGCCACCAGCAGAGATATGGGGTCCTACAATGAGCAGTTCTTC
CATSRDMGSYNEQFF
>TRBV10-3|TRBJ2-1|-|few
TGTGCCATCAGTGACCCCAAATGGGGCCCAATGGCGGGGAATGAGCAGTTCTTC
CAISDPKWGPMAGNEQFF
>TRBV5-4|TRBJ2-1|TRBD2|few
TGTGCCAGCAGCCGGACTAGCGGGACTTACAATGAGCAGTTCTTC
CASSRTSGTYNEQFF
>TRBV5-1|TRBJ2-1|-|-
TGCGCCAGCAGCTTGGAGAAAGGTACTCTGGTCTACAATGAGCAGTTCTTC
CASSLEKGTLVYNEQFF
>TRBV28|TRBJ2-4|-|few
TGTGCCAGCAGCCTTTTGGGAAACATTCAGTACTTC
CASSLLGNIQYF
>TRBV4-3|TRBJ1-1|TRBD1|-
TGCGCCAGCAGCCCGGGACAGGGGGCCACTGAAGCTTTCTTT
CASSPGQGATEAFF
>TRBV2|TRBJ2-3|TRBD2|few
TGTGCCAGCAGGGCGCCCGGGGGGTTGACAGATACGCAGTATTTT
CASRAPGGLTDTQYF
>TRBV4-1|TRBJ2-3|-|few
TGCGCCAGCAGCCAAGCCATATCCGATACGCAGTATTTT
CASSQAISDTQYF